What follows are 21 T cell receptor beta chains derived from one specimen sequenced in a study of cytomegalovirus exposure and HLA in healthy donors. Primers included in the PCR were 60 Vbeta and 13 Jbeta primers. This table comes from immunoSEQ multiplex PCR, and its TCRdb copy is limited to in-frame clones, with some not included. The sample includes about 91,000 clones, around 68% of them seen just once. The specimen sequenced was PBMCs. These TCRs come from a female donor in good health and CMV-seronegative.

V and J are TRBV29-1 and TRBJ1-2; 10 bases map to TRBD1. V dropped 7 bases and J dropped 7; count of bases not matched to a gene: 9. Germline V gene sequence: CDR1 SQVTM, CDR2 ANQGSEA. The CDR3 is made up of 13 amino acids. CDR3 in amino acids: CSAETGGFGGYTF. CDR3 DNA sequence: TGCAGCGCCGAGACAGGGGGCTTTGGTGGCTACACCTTC.

The chain employs TRBV5-6 and TRBJ1-2; no clear D gene. Trimming stripped 7 bases from V and 6 bases from J, with 13 bases between. The germline V gene has CDR1 SGHDT and CDR2 YYEEEE. This CDR3 is built from 12 residues. CDR3: CASLRRADGYTF. The CDR3 region has the DNA TGTGCCAGCCTCAGGAGGGCAGATGGCTACACCTTC.

The chain uses TRBV13 and TRBJ1-6; possibly TRBD1 for D (5 bases). Germline loops: CDR1 PRHDT, CDR2 FYEKMQ (reference sequence). CDR3 length equals 17 residues. Trimming cost V 0 bases and J 9 bases, with 18 bases left between them. The CDR3 loop reads CASSLGLAGPGGSPLHF. The CDR3 DNA is TGTGCCAGCAGCTTAGGCCTGGCAGGGCCTGGTGGTTCACCCCTCCACTTT.

The genes are TRBV7-2 and TRBJ2-3; unclear D gene. The germline gives CDR1 SGHTA, CDR2 FQGNSA. V dropped 5 bases and J dropped 4 bases, with 13 bases sitting between them. The CDR3 covers 14 residues. The CDR3 region is CASSPIEAADTQYF. CDR3 sequence (DNA): TGTGCCAGCAGCCCCATAGAGGCGGCAGATACGCAGTATTTT.

This clone was seen only a few times. V is TRBV10-3 and J is TRBJ1-1, with D perhaps TRBD1 (5 bases). V lost 0 bases, J lost 3 bases, and 11 bases lay in between. CDR3 length equals 15 residues. The germline V gene has CDR1 ENHRY and CDR2 SYGVKD. The CDR3 is CAISESPTGDTEAFF. CDR3 DNA: TGTGCCATCAGTGAGTCCCCCACGGGGGACACTGAAGCTTTCTTT.

CDR3 sequence (DNA): TGTGCCAGCAGTTTAACTCCCGTCGGGGGTACGCAGTATTTT. It translates to CASSLTPVGGTQYF. The chain employs TRBV27 and TRBJ2-3, with a possible D match to TRBD2 (6 bases). CDR1 is MNHEY, CDR2 SMNVEV, per germline (reference sequence). The CDR3 is 14 amino acids. Trimming stripped 2 bases from V and 8 bases from J, with 14 bases between.

V and J are TRBV28 and TRBJ1-5; D might be TRBD1 (5 bases). The CDR3 extends over 15 amino acids. In germline, CDR1 is MDHEN, CDR2 SYDVKM. V shed 2 bases and J shed 4 bases, with 12 bases lying between them. The CDR3 DNA sequence: TGTGCCAGCAGTTTACTAAGGGGCCAAAATCAGCCCCAGCATTTT. Encoded protein: CASSLLRGQNQPQHF. The full variable domain, its missing parts supplied by reference TRBV28 and TRBJ1-5, is DVKVTQSSRYLVKRTGEKVFLECVQDMDHENMFWYRQDPGLGLRLIYFSYDVKMKEKGDIPEGYSVSREKKERFSLILESASTNQTSMYLCASSLLRGQNQPQHFGDGTRLSIL.

The chain joins TRBV6-1 to TRBJ2-7; 7 positions agree with TRBD2. Germline V gives CDR1 MNHNS, CDR2 SASEGT. The CDR3 length is 15 residues. After removal of 2 bases from V and 1 base from J, the junction contained 5 bases not matched to a gene. CDR3: CASSESGGGSYEQYF. CDR3 bases: TGTGCCAGCAGTGAAAGTGGGGGAGGGTCCTACGAGCAGTACTTC.

V usage is TRBV6-5 and J usage is TRBJ2-5; 13 bases line up with TRBD2. Germline V CDR1 and CDR2: MNHEY, SVGAGI. CDR3 length: 13 residues. V gave up 0 bases and J gave up 13 bases; unmatched junction bases: 2. The CDR3 bases are TGTGCCAGCAGTTACTCCGGGACTAGCGGGGCGTACTTC. The encoded protein is CASSYSGTSGAYF.

V is TRBV12-5 and J is TRBJ1-5, with 10 positions matching TRBD1. Losses at the gene ends were 7 bases for V and 2 bases for J; bases not matched to a gene: 5. This CDR3 region has 15 residues. Germline V CDR1 and CDR2: LGHNT, FRNRAP. DNA of the CDR3: TGTGCTAGTGCCTCCGGGACAGGGGGCAATCAGCCCCAGCATTTT. Amino acid sequence: CASASGTGGNQPQHF. Using reference TRBV12-5 and TRBJ1-5 for the parts outside the CDR3, the full variable domain is DARVTQTPRHKVTEMGQEVTMRCQPILGHNTVFWYRQTMMQGLELLAYFRNRAPLDDSGMPKDRFSAEMPDATLATLKIQPSEPRDSAVYFCASASGTGGNQPQHFGDGTRLSIL.

This clone has just one count. The chain is built from TRBV18 and TRBJ2-7; 11 bases line up with TRBD1. V lost 8 bases to trimming and J lost 2 bases; unmatched junction nucleotides: 2. The CDR3 contains 13 residues. The germline CDR1 and CDR2 sequences are KGHSH and LQKENI. CDR3 region: CASRTGGAYEQYF. The DNA for the CDR3 is TGTGCCAGCAGGACAGGGGGCGCCTACGAGCAGTACTTC.

The chain recombines TRBV5-1 with TRBJ1-2; the match to TRBD1 covers 8 bases. This CDR3 spans 14 amino acids. The germline gives CDR1 SGHRS, CDR2 YFSETQ. V shed 4 bases and J 8 bases; nucleotides not matched to a gene: 10. The CDR3 sequence is CASSPDRVGIGYTF. CDR3 coding DNA: TGCGCCAGCAGCCCGGACAGGGTCGGAATCGGCTACACCTTC.

The chain is built from TRBV13 and TRBJ1-2, with TRBD1 matching 8 bases. The germline CDR1 and CDR2 sequences are PRHDT and FYEKMQ (reference sequence). The ends lost 5 bases at V and 5 bases at J; junction bases unmatched: 16. The CDR3 length is 17 residues. CDR3 coding DNA: TGTGCCAGCAGCGCAAGTCCAGGACAGGGCCTCCTATATGGCTACACCTTC. It translates to CASSASPGQGLLYGYTF.

The chain links TRBV7-9 to TRBJ1-2; D gene unclear. CDR1 is SEHNR and CDR2 is FQNEAQ in the germline V gene (reference sequence). Trimming took 2 bases from V and 2 from J, leaving 6 bases between them. The CDR3 covers 13 residues. CDR3: CASSLTPNYGYTF. CDR3 nucleotides: TGTGCCAGCAGCTTAACACCAAACTATGGCTACACCTTC.

This chain joins TRBV19 and TRBJ2-1, with D perhaps matching TRBD2 (7 bases). Germline values: CDR1 LNHDA, CDR2 SQIVND (reference sequence). This CDR3 contains 17 residues. Trimming pared 7 bases from V and 3 bases from J, leaving 22 bases between. The CDR3 sequence: CASTHQGPGGVYNEQFF. The CDR3, as DNA: TGTGCCAGTACCCACCAGGGGCCGGGAGGTGTCTACAATGAGCAGTTCTTC.

This sequence joins TRBV6-5 and TRBJ2-7, with 7 bases identical to TRBD2. CDR1 MNHEY and CDR2 SVGAGI come from the germline V gene. Trimming removed 2 bases from V and 4 bases from J; junction bases left unmatched: 11. The CDR3 consists of 16 residues. The CDR3 nucleotides read TGTGCCAGCAGTTACAGAACCAGCGGGAACCGATACGAGCAGTACTTC. Its protein product is CASSYRTSGNRYEQYF.

V gene TRBV9 combines with J gene TRBJ1-2, with 7 nucleotides matching TRBD1. Trimming removed 0 bases from V and 7 bases from J; junction bases left unmatched: 6. Germline V gene data show CDR1 as SGDLS and CDR2 as YYNGEE. The CDR3 is made up of 14 amino acids. Here the CDR3 reads CASSVGDRVGGYTF. CDR3 coding DNA: TGTGCCAGCAGCGTAGGTGACAGGGTTGGTGGCTACACCTTC.

This chain connects TRBV7-6 to TRBJ2-2; D is undetermined. CDR3 length: 16 residues. Germline loops: CDR1 SGHVS, CDR2 FNYEAQ. V lost 3 bases and J lost 1, with 12 bases in between. CDR3 coding DNA: TGTGCCAGCAGCTTCGTGGCAGCGCTGAACACCGGGGAGCTGTTTTTT. Amino acids: CASSFVAALNTGELFF.

The V gene is TRBV7-9, the J gene TRBJ2-1; D gene uncertain. The CDR3 has 13 residues. The ends were cut back, 1 base at V and 10 bases at J, with 11 bases in the middle. Germline CDR1 and CDR2: SEHNR and FQNEAQ (reference sequence). CDR3 DNA sequence: TGTGCCAGCAGCTTAGATGGGTCCGGGGAGCAGTTCTTC. It translates to CASSLDGSGEQFF.

This chain links TRBV30 with TRBJ1-6; a weak D match, TRBD1 (5 bases). There are 15 residues in the CDR3. V lost 2 bases and J 9 bases, leaving 17 bases between the germline ends. The germline V gene encodes CDR1 GTSNPN and CDR2 SVGIG (reference sequence). In DNA, the CDR3 is TGTGCCTGGAGTCTTTTCGGGGGAGGCCCTTCACCCCTCCACTTT. It is translated as CAWSLFGGGPSPLHF.

V is TRBV29-1 and J is TRBJ2-2; no reliable D call. V lost 6 bases to trimming and J lost 2 bases, with 7 bases between them. The length of the CDR3 is 12 residues. Germline V lookup: CDR1 SQVTM, CDR2 ANQGSEA. The CDR3 is CSVDINTGELFF. DNA of the CDR3: TGCAGCGTCGACATTAACACCGGGGAGCTGTTTTTT.